The 13 T cell receptor beta chains below come from one sample, sequenced in a study of shared clonotypes between healthy human individuals. This table comes from immunoSEQ multiplex PCR, and its TCRdb copy is limited to in-frame clones, with some not included. The profile covers 2 million to 2.5 million clones, with about 95% appearing a single time and 1.1% taken by the ten largest. Naive CD8 cells lacked CD45RO, underwent positive selection for CCR7 and left out terminally differentiated effector memory CD45RA+ cells. Material for sequencing was naive CD8+ T cells sorted from blood. The receptors were gathered from a man aged 18 to 29 in good health.

The rearrangement links TRBV7-9 to TRBJ2-5, with TRBD2 matching 11 bases. The length of the CDR3 is 15 residues. Germline loops: CDR1 SEHNR, CDR2 FQNEAQ (reference sequence). The J segment lost 5 bases and the V segment lost 6 bases, leaving 8 bases of the junction unmatched. The CDR3 region is CASSSLAGGRETQYF. DNA of the CDR3: TGTGCCAGCAGTTCTCTAGCGGGAGGCCGGGAGACCCAGTACTTC.

The chain carries TRBV7-9 and TRBJ2-1, with D maybe TRBD2 (5 bases). The germline V and J ends were trimmed by 1 base and 7 bases, with 8 bases remaining between them. This CDR3 comprises 13 residues. Germline V gene lookup returns CDR1 SEHNR and CDR2 FQNEAQ (reference sequence). DNA of the CDR3: TGTGCCAGCAGCTTAGTGGGAGAGAATGAGCAGTTCTTC. Protein sequence: CASSLVGENEQFF. Full variable domain (rest looked up from reference TRBV7-9 and TRBJ2-1): DTGVSQNPRHKITKRGQNVTFRCDPISEHNRLYWYRQTLGQGPEFLTYFQNEAQLEKSRLLSDRFSAERPKGSFSTLEIQRTEQGDSAMYLCASSLVGENEQFFGPGTRLTVL.

The V call is TRBV2, the J call TRBJ2-1; 14 nucleotides line up with TRBD2. After removal of 6 bases from V and 0 bases from J, the junction contained 7 bases not matched to a gene. This CDR3 has 18 residues. Germline V lookup: CDR1 SNHLY, CDR2 FYNNEI. This CDR3 is CASSGTSGSPSSYNEQFF. The CDR3 region has the DNA TGTGCCAGCAGCGGGACTAGCGGGAGCCCGAGCTCCTACAATGAGCAGTTCTTC.

This chain joins TRBV6-1 and TRBJ1-6; no definite D call. In germline, CDR1 is MNHNS, CDR2 SASEGT. This CDR3 has 15 residues. Trimming took 2 bases from V and 10 from J, leaving 15 bases between them. Here the CDR3 reads CASSELAGAVSPLHF. The CDR3 DNA is TGTGCCAGCAGTGAACTGGCAGGAGCGGTCTCACCCCTCCACTTT.

About this clone itself: Other nucleotide sequences from this sample produce the same CDR3. The CDR3 protein is CASSDFDTDTQYF. DNA for the CDR3: TGTGCCAGCAGCGACTTCGACACAGATACGCAGTATTTT. The rearrangement links TRBV6-1 to TRBJ2-3, with D hard to call. Trimming removed 6 bases from V and 2 bases from J, with 9 bases in between. The CDR3 consists of 13 residues. Per germline, CDR1 MNHNS and CDR2 SASEGT.

The gene calls are TRBV5-6 and TRBJ2-3; 9 positions agree with TRBD2. From germline, CDR1 is SGHDT and CDR2 YYEEEE. The CDR3 totals 19 residues. The V and J ends lost 1 base and 0 bases, in that order; junction bases with no gene match: 12. The CDR3 reads CASSLLPLAGPPSTDTQYF. CDR3 coding DNA: TGTGCCAGCAGCTTGCTACCCCTAGCGGGGCCGCCTAGCACAGATACGCAGTATTTT.

The count of this clone is one. This chain uses TRBV28 with TRBJ2-7; 7 bases line up with TRBD1. CDR1 and CDR2 (germline): MDHEN, SYDVKM. This CDR3 region has 15 residues. With 6 bases clipped from V and 3 bases from J, the junction kept 11 bases outside the gene matches. The CDR3 DNA reads TGTGCCAGCAGCAATATCCGAGACAGGGACTACGAGCAGTACTTC. Its translation is CASSNIRDRDYEQYF.

V usage is TRBV7-9 and J usage is TRBJ2-2; 10 bases agree with TRBD2. CDR1 is SEHNR, CDR2 FQNEAQ, per germline (reference sequence). The V and J ends lost 2 bases and 6 bases, in that order; junction bases with no gene match: 6. The CDR3 is 16 amino acids. The CDR3 is CASSLIAGGLPGELFF. The CDR3 DNA reads TGTGCCAGCAGCTTAATAGCGGGGGGCCTGCCCGGGGAGCTGTTTTTT.

The chain couples TRBV7-9 to TRBJ2-5; unclear D gene. Germline assignment: CDR1 SEHNR and CDR2 FQNEAQ (reference sequence). The CDR3 sequence is 13 residues long. The V gene lost 5 bases and the J gene lost 0 bases, with 7 bases spanning the gap. The CDR3 protein is CASSPFDQETQYF. The DNA for the CDR3 is TGTGCCAGCAGCCCCTTTGACCAAGAGACCCAGTACTTC.

This clone occurred a few times. The CDR3 coding sequence is TGTGCCAGCGCGCCTCCAGGGTACTATGGCTACACCTTC. Protein product: CASAPPGYYGYTF. The rearrangement joins TRBV27 to TRBJ1-2; TRBD1 is a possible D gene (5 bases). Germline CDR1 is MNHEY and CDR2 is SMNVEV (reference sequence). The V end lost 8 bases, the J end lost 3 bases, and 13 bases lay between the germline ends. This CDR3 has 13 residues.

This clone was observed a handful of times. The gene calls are TRBV7-2 and TRBJ1-3; unclear D gene. This CDR3 has 12 residues. The V gene lost 1 base and the J gene lost 4 bases, with 2 bases spanning the gap. Germline CDR1 SGHTA, CDR2 FQGNSA. The CDR3 protein is CASSLEGNTIYF. CDR3 DNA: TGTGCCAGCAGCTTAGAAGGAAACACCATATATTTT.

This clone was observed a single time. This chain uses TRBV28 with TRBJ2-4; TRBD2 matches 7 bases. The CDR3 covers 15 residues. The ends lost 3 bases at V and 1 base at J; junction bases unmatched: 3. CDR1 is MDHEN and CDR2 is SYDVKM in the germline V gene. The CDR3 loop is CASSFRGSAKNIQYF. CDR3 nucleotide sequence: TGTGCCAGCAGTTTTCGCGGGAGCGCCAAAAACATTCAGTACTTC.

In the case of this clone: Other nucleotide sequences in the sample specify the same CDR3. V is TRBV4-1 and J is TRBJ2-7; 8 bases map to TRBD2. This CDR3 contains 14 residues. V shed 0 bases, J shed 4 bases, and the junction held 2 bases outside the gene matches. Germline V gene sequence: CDR1 MGHRA, CDR2 YSYEKL. The CDR3 reads CASSQDPGGYEQYF. For the CDR3, the DNA is TGCGCCAGCAGCCAAGATCCGGGGGGGTACGAGCAGTACTTC.